The TCR beta chain described here comes from a study of T-cell reconstitution after alpha-beta-depleted transplantation in children. Unique molecular identifiers were used in preparing the TCRbeta library. TCRdb processed the PCR reads anew with MiXCR; each CDR3 protein has one entry. Altogether about 640,000 distinct CDR3 sequences are present, around a sixth being singletons, with the ten largest covering over 0.95%. Trimming at V came to 3 bases and at J to 2 bases, leaving 3 bases not matched to a gene. The germline V gene encodes CDR1 KGHDR and CDR2 SFDVKD. This CDR3 spans 15 amino acids. The sequencing here drew on PBMCs from the stem cell graft donor, taken from the stem cell graft. The rearrangement uses TRBV24-1 and TRBJ2-5, with 9 bases lining up with TRBD1. The receptor's source is a human donor who donated a stem cell graft to a child with acute myeloid leukemia. The CDR3, as DNA: TGTGCCACCAGTGATGCCGGGACAGGGCAAGAGACCCAGTACTTC. This translates into CATSDAGTGQETQYF.